This T cell receptor (beta chain) was profiled in a study of glioma-infiltrating T cells after dendritic cell vaccination. Looking at the study overall: Between the early 2000s and the early 2010s, patients got autologous tumor lysate-pulsed dendritic cell vaccines.

Before vaccination, two weeks after the third vaccination, and at progression, PBMC were collected. Per the germline V gene, CDR1 is SGHTA and CDR2 is FQGTGA. The V and J ends lost 2 bases and 1 base respectively, with 8 bases between them. This CDR3 has 14 residues. Amplification used 60 V beta primers and 13 J beta primers. Here immunoSEQ multiplex PCR was the method, and the copy in TCRdb shows in-frame clones only, minus some. The sample has some 70,000 clones; around 81% are singletons. This receptor was identified in a human donor with glioblastoma. The chain carries TRBV7-3 and TRBJ2-5; D is possibly TRBD1 (6 bases). This material consisted of blood, taken before dendritic cell vaccination. The CDR3 protein is CASSLGGSQETQYF. The CDR3 nucleotides read TGTGCCAGCAGCTTAGGGGGCAGCCAAGAGACCCAGTACTTC.